There are many counts of the clone carrying this T cell receptor beta chain. What it binds is not known. The J segment lost 4 bases and the V segment lost 6 bases, leaving 4 bases of the junction unmatched. Germline V gene sequence: CDR1 MNHEY, CDR2 SVGAGI. This CDR3 spans 14 amino acids. The sample belongs to a study of T cells in Graves' hyperthyroidism and ophthalmopathy. General observations from the study: The authors' 13 V-J model separated ophthalmopathy from stable hyperthyroidism. Ophthalmopathy was model-predicted a median around 6.7 months pre-onset.

Researchers amplified the TCR beta CDR3 regions from RNA transcripts. During a first-round RT-PCR of the TCR CDR3, the HTBI primer set was used. A single record per CDR3 protein comes from TCRdb applying MiXCR to the multiplex PCR reads. The table lists roughly 380,000 distinct CDR3 sequences, approximately 18% of them singletons, with around 15% in the top ten. It was approximately 9.7 ml of fresh peripheral blood that supplied the PBMCs. The rearrangement links TRBV6-5 to TRBJ1-5; TRBD1 matches at 9 bases. Sample: blood. The origin of this receptor is a woman aged 40 to 50 with Graves' ophthalmopathy. The CDR3 reads CASRGTGRNQPQHF. In nucleotides, the CDR3 is TGTGCCAGCAGGGGGACAGGGAGAAATCAGCCCCAGCATTTT.